The sequence of this T cell receptor beta chain was determined in a study of OX40 agonist ivuxolimab in advanced cancers. V was pared by 6 bases and J by 4 bases, with 9 bases between. Germline CDR1 is MNHEY and CDR2 is SVGAGI. The length of the CDR3 is 12 residues. Measured with immunoSEQ multiplex PCR; TCRdb has only the in-frame clones, and not every one. The repertoire has 48,000 or so clones, about nine tenths of them found once; the top ten carry roughly 6.2%. The chain combines TRBV6-5 with TRBJ1-2; D may be TRBD1 (6 bases). The specimen was CD4+ or CD8+ T cells sorted from blood, collected in a trial of the OX40 agonist ivuxolimab. This TCR was recovered from an adult with an advanced solid tumor such as melanoma, head and neck, liver or kidney cancer. The CDR3 spells CASRGQPYGYTF. The CDR3 nucleotides read TGTGCCAGCAGAGGACAGCCCTATGGCTACACCTTC.